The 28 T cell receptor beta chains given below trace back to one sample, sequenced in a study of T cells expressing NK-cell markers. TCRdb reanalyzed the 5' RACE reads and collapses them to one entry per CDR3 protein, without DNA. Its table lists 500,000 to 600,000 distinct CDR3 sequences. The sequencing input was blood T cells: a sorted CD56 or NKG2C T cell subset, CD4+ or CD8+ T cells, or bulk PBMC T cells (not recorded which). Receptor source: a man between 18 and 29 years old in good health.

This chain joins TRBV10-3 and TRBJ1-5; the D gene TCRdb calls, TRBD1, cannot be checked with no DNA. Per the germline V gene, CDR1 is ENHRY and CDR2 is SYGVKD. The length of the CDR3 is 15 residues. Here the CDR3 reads CAISEGQQDNQPQHF.

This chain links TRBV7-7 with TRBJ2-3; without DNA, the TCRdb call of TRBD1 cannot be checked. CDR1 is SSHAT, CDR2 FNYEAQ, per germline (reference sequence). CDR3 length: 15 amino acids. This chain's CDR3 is CASSLGTGRADTQYF.

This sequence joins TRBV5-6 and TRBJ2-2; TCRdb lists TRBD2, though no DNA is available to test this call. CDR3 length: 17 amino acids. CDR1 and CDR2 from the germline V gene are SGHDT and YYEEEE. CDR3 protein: CASSLYAREKMAGELFF.

The CDR3 loop is CATSRDLRGAVQPQHF. The V gene is TRBV15, the J gene TRBJ1-5; the D gene TCRdb calls, TRBD1, cannot be checked with no DNA. The CDR3 covers 16 residues. Germline assignment: CDR1 LNHNV and CDR2 YYDKDF (reference sequence).

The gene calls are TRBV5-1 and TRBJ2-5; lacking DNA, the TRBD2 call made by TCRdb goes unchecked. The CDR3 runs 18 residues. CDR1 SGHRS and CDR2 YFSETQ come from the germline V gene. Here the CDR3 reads CASSSTRRLAEGGETQYF.

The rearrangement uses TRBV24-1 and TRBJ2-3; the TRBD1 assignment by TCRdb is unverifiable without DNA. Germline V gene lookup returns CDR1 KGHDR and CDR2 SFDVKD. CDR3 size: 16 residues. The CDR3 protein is CATSDRQSSHTDTQYF.

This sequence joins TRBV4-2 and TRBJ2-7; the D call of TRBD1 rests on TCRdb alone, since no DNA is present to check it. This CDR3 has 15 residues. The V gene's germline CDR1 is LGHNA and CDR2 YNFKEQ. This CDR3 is CASSQDRQVGYEQYF.

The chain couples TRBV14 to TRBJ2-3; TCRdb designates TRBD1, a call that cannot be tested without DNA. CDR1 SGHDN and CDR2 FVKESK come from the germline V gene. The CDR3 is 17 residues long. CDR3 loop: CASSQDRGSYSTDTQYF.

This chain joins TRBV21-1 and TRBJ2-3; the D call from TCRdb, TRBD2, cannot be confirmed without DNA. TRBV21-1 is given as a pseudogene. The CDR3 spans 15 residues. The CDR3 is CASFSGKVVTDTQYF.

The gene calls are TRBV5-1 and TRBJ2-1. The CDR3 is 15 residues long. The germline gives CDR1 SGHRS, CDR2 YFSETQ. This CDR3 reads CASSSTVKTYNEQFF.

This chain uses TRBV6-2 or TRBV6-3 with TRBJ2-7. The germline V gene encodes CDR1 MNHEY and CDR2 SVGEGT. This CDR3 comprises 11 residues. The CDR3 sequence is CASSDWNEQYF.

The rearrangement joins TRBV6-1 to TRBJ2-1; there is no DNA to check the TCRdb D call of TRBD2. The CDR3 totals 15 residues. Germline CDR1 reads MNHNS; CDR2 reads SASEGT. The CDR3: CASRGTSGRVSEQFF.

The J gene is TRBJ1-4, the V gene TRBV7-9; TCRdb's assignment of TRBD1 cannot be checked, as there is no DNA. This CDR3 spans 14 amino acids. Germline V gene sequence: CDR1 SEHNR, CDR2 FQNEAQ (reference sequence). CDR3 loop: CAIPGRGQNEKLFF.

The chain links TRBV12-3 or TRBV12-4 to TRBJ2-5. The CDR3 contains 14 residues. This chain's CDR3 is CASSLAGVAETQYF.

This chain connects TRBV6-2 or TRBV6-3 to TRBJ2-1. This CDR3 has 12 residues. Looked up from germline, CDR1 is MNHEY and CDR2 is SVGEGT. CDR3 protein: CASSYPANEQFF.

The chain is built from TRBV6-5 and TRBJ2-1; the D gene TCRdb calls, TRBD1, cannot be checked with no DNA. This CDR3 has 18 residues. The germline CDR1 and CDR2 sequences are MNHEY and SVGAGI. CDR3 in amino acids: CASSYVPPGQGVGVEQFF.

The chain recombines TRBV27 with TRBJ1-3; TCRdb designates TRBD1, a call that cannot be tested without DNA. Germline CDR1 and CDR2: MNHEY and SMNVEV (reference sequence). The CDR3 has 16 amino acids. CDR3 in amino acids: CASSPTGPGPGNTIYF.

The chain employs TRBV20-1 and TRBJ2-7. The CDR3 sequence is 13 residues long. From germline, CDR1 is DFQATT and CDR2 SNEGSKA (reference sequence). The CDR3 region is CSARDLAYYEQYF.

CDR3 residues: CASSFSNLEQETQYF. The chain combines TRBV5-5 with TRBJ2-5. The CDR3 extends over 15 amino acids. Per the germline V gene, CDR1 is SGHKS and CDR2 is YYEKEE (reference sequence).

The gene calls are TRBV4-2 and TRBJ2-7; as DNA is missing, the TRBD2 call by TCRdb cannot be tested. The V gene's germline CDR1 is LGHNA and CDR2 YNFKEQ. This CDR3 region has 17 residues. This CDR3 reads CASSHVTAGDSTYEQYF.

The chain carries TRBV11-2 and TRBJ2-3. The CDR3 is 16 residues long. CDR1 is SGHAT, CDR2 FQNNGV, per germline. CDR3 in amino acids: CASSLRLQVPTDTQYF.

The CDR3 region is CASSVRQLRADTQYF. V gene TRBV25-1 combines with J gene TRBJ2-3; TCRdb outputs TRBD1, but without DNA this stays unchecked. The CDR3 spans 15 residues. Germline CDR1 and CDR2: MGHDK and SYGVNS.

This CDR3 is CASRLTQNYGYTF. J is TRBJ1-2 and V is TRBV19. Germline V gene lookup returns CDR1 LNHDA and CDR2 SQIVND (reference sequence). The CDR3 covers 13 residues.

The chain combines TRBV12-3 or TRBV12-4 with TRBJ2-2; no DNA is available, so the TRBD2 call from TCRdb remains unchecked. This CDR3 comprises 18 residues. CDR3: CASSLAGGGLAGPGELFF.

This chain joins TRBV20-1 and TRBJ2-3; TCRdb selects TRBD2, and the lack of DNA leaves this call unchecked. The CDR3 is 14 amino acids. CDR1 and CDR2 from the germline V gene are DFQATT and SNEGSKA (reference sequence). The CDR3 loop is CSLNSGRRTDTQYF.

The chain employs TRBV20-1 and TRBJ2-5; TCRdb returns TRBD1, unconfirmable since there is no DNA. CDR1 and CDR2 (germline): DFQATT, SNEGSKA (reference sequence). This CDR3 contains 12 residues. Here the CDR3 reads CSAGTGRETQYF.

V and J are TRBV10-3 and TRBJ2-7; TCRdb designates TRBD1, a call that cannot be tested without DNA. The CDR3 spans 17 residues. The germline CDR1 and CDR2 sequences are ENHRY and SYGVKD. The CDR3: CAISGDRGSGDSYEQYF.

Here the CDR3 reads CSVGGQGDEQYF. The V gene is TRBV29-1, the J gene TRBJ2-7; TCRdb designates TRBD1, a call that cannot be tested without DNA. CDR3 length: 12 residues. Looked up from germline, CDR1 is SQVTM and CDR2 is ANQGSEA.